This TCR beta chain is drawn from a study of human T cells and chemical hapten exposure. Across the study: Patch tests applied 0.01% DPC to the upper back and were scored after 6 days.

Library preparation tagged each individual cDNA molecule with a unique molecular identifier. TCRdb called the RACE reads again in MiXCR, with one record for every CDR3 protein. Altogether some 360,000 distinct CDR3 sequences are present, 4% to 6% being singletons, with the ten largest covering approximately 2.8%. Indicated time point: pre-sensitization, week 0. Treatment defined: therapeutic diphenylcyclopropenone sensitization with weekly scalp DPC. At patch-test visits, sampling came before the patch test. This CDR3 is 17 amino acids long. Trimming shortened V by 5 bases and J by 4 bases, and 21 bases separated the two germline ends. There are many counts of this clonotype.

This sequence joins TRBV12-3 or TRBV12-4 and TRBJ1-3, with unresolved D. This clonotype was obtained from a woman aged 50 to 60 with alopecia areata. Some clones in this sample may be carry-over from other donors' samples. Material: whole blood, obtained in connection with sensitization to the hapten diphenylcyclopropenone (DPC). The CDR3 here is CASSLDTIGIIGNTIYF. The CDR3 DNA reads TGTGCCAGCAGTCTCGACACGATCGGAATTATAGGAAACACCATATATTTT.